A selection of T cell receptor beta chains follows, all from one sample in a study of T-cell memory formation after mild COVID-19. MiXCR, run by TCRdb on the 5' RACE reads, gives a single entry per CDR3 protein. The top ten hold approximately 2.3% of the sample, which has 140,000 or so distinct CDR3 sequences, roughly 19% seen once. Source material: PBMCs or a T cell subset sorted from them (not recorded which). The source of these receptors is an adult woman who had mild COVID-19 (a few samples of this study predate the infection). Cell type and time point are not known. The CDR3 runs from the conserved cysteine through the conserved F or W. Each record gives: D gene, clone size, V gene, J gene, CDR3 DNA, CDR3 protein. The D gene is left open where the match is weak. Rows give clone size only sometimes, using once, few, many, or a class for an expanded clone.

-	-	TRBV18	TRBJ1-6	TGTGCCAGCTCAGGGGGGTTGTCCTATAATTCACCCCTCCACTTT	CASSGGLSYNSPLHF
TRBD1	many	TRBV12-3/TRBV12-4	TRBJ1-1	TGTGCCAGCAGACCGGGACAGAACCTGAACACTGAAGCTTTCTTT	CASRPGQNLNTEAFF
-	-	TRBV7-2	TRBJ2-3	TGTGCCAGCAGAATTGGAGCAACAGATACGCAGTATTTT	CASRIGATDTQYF
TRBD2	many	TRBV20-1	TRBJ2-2	TGCAGTGCTCGACCTAGCGGAGCCGGCACCGGGGAGCTGTTTTTT	CSARPSGAGTGELFF
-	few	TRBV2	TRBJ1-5	TGTGCCAGCACCGAGGGATTGGTAGGGGGGAATCAGCCCCAGCATTTT	CASTEGLVGGNQPQHF
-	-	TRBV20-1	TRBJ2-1	TGCAGTGCTACGAACAATGAGCAGTTCTTC	CSATNNEQFF
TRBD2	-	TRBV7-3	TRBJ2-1	TGTGCCAGCAGCTCCAGGACTAGCGGGGTTGATGAGCAGTTCTTC	CASSSRTSGVDEQFF
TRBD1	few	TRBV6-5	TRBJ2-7	TGTGCCAGCAGGTACACAGGGGGCGGCTACGAGCAGTACTTC	CASRYTGGGYEQYF
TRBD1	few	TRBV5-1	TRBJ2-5	TGCGCCAGCAGCATTACAGGGGAAGAGACCCAGTACTTC	CASSITGEETQYF
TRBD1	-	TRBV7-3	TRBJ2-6	TGTGCCAGCAGCTTAATAGGTCAGGGGGCTACTGGGGCCAACGTCCTGACTTTC	CASSLIGQGATGANVLTF
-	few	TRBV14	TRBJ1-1	TGTGCCAGCAGCCAAGTAGGGAGAGCCTTGAACACTGAAGCTTTCTTT	CASSQVGRALNTEAFF
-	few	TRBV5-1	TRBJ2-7	TGCGCCAGCAGCTTGGGGAGGGATCACGAGCAGTACTTC	CASSLGRDHEQYF
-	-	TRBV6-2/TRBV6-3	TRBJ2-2	TGTGCCAGCAGTCCAGATCCCCGGGAGCTGTTTTTT	CASSPDPRELFF
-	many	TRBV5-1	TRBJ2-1	TGCGCCAGCAGCTTGGTGGTGAGCTCCTACAATGAGCAGTTCTTC	CASSLVVSSYNEQFF
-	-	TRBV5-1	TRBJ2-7	TGCGCCAGCAACGAACCCACGGGTAGTTACGAGCAGTACTTC	CASNEPTGSYEQYF
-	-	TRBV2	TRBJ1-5	TGTGCCAGCAGCGAAAGAGGGGTTGGGGGTCAGCCCCAGCATTTT	CASSERGVGGQPQHF
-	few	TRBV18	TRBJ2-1	TGTGCCAGCTCCACCACGGTTCACTCCGCGGGTAGTAAAAATGAGCAGTTCTTC	CASSTTVHSAGSKNEQFF
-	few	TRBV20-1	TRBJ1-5	TGCAGTGCTAGTAACAGCCCGAATCAGCCCCAGCATTTT	CSASNSPNQPQHF
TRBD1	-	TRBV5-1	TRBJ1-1	TGCGCCAGCAGCTTAGACAGGGGGCTTGAAGCTTTCTTT	CASSLDRGLEAFF
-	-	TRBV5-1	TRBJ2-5	TGCGCCAGCAGTATTCAGGGCCGAGGAGAGACCCAGTACTTC	CASSIQGRGETQYF
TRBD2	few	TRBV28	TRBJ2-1	TGTGCCAGCAGACTGACTAGCGGACGATACAATGAGCAGTTCTTC	CASRLTSGRYNEQFF
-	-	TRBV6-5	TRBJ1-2	TGTTCCAGCAGTAACCCAACGGCGGGGTTCCCTGGCTACACCTTC	CSSSNPTAGFPGYTF
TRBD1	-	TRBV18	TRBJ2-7	TGTGCCAGCTCACCAAGGACAGGGGGCGGGGAGCAGTACTTC	CASSPRTGGGEQYF
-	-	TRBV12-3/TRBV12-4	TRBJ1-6	TGTGCCAGCAGTTTTACAGGGCTGTCTAATTCACCCCTCCACTTT	CASSFTGLSNSPLHF
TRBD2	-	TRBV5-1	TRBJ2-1	TGCGCCAGCAGCTTGGGGGCGGGAGGGAACAATGAGCAGTTCTTC	CASSLGAGGNNEQFF
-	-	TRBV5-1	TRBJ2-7	TGCGCCAGCAGCTTCGACGGGACCTACGAGCAGTACTTC	CASSFDGTYEQYF
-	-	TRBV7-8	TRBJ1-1	TGTGCCAGCAGCTTAAGAATGTGGCGGACTGAAGCTTTCTTT	CASSLRMWRTEAFF
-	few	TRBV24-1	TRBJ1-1	TGTGCCACCAGTGATGCATACCGGGACACCCCGAGGATGGCTTTCTTT	CATSDAYRDTPRMAFF
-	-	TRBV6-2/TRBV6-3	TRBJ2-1	TGTGCCAGCAACCACTTGAGGGGCTCCTACAATGAGCAGTTCTTC	CASNHLRGSYNEQFF
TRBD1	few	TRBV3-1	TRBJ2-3	TGTGCCAGCAGCCAAGTGGACAGGGGTCCAGATACGCAGTATTTT	CASSQVDRGPDTQYF
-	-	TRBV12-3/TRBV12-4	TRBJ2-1	TGTGCCAGCAGTTCCACCCCCGGACGAGCGGGGTTCTTC	CASSSTPGRAGFF
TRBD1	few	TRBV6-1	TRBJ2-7	TGTGCCAGCAGCCTGACAGGGCCCAGCTCCTACGAGCAGTACTTC	CASSLTGPSSYEQYF
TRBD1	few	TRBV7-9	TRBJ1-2	TGTGCCAGCAGCTCAGGGGGCCCCGATGGCTACACCTTC	CASSSGGPDGYTF
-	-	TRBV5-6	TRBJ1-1	TGTGCCAGCAGCCCGACAGGAGGTGTCACTGAAGCTTTCTTT	CASSPTGGVTEAFF
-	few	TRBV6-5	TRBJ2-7	TGTGCCAGCAGGCCTTCCACAGGGAACGAGCAGTACTTC	CASRPSTGNEQYF
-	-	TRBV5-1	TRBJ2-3	TGCGCCAGCAGCTTGGGGCCTGGAGGAAGCACAGATACGCAGTATTTT	CASSLGPGGSTDTQYF